The 7 T cell receptor beta chains given below trace back to one sample, sequenced in a study of OX40 agonist ivuxolimab in advanced cancers. The method was immunoSEQ multiplex PCR; TCRdb's version includes in-frame clones alone and lacks a portion of them. This sample has roughly 62,000 clones, with about 86% found just once. The sequencing used CD4+ or CD8+ T cells sorted from blood, collected in a trial of the OX40 agonist ivuxolimab. These receptors originate from an adult with an advanced solid tumor such as melanoma, head and neck, liver or kidney cancer.

The rearrangement links TRBV6-6 to TRBJ2-1; TRBD1 is a possible D gene (5 bases). V dropped 2 bases and J dropped 12 bases, with 8 bases sitting between them. The CDR3 spans 11 residues. Germline CDR1 reads MNHNY; CDR2 reads SVGAGI (reference sequence). In DNA form, the CDR3 reads TGTGCCAGCAGTTACCGGCAGGGGCAGTTCTTC. Residues: CASSYRQGQFF.

The chain uses TRBV6-1 and TRBJ2-3, with D possibly being TRBD1 or TRBD2 (5 bases each). Trimming removed 6 bases from V and 1 base from J, with 11 bases in between. The CDR3 runs to 14 residues. Germline CDR1 is MNHNS and CDR2 is SASEGT. The CDR3 is CASRSPGRTDTQYF. The CDR3 DNA is TGTGCCAGCAGATCGCCGGGGCGCACAGATACGCAGTATTTT.

The gene calls are TRBV7-9 and TRBJ2-1; 7 bases match TRBD1. V lost 2 bases to trimming and J lost 5 bases; unmatched junction nucleotides: 3. Germline CDR1 reads SEHNR; CDR2 reads FQNEAQ (reference sequence). The CDR3 is 14 amino acids. The CDR3 sequence is CASSLWGQNNEQFF. The CDR3 nucleotides are TGTGCCAGCAGCTTATGGGGACAGAACAATGAGCAGTTCTTC.

The chain carries TRBV21-1 and TRBJ2-1; TRBD1 is taken as the D call from the table, unchecked against the DNA. TRBV21-1 is a listed pseudogene. The CDR3 has 15 amino acids. The CDR3 DNA sequence: TGTGCCAGCAGACAGGACAGGGGGGATTACAATGAGCAGTTCTTC. Its protein is CASRQDRGDYNEQFF.

The chain is built from TRBV5-1 and TRBJ2-5; 9 bases fit TRBD1. Germline V gene data show CDR1 as SGHRS and CDR2 as YFSETQ. Germline trimming cut 3 bases from V and 6 bases from J; bases unmatched to any gene: 9. The CDR3 totals 15 residues. CDR3 nucleotides: TGCGCCAGCAGCTGGACCGGGACAGGGCCTCAGACCCAGTACTTC. This codes for CASSWTGTGPQTQYF.

In nucleotides, the CDR3 is TGTGCCAGTCGGGGGGGGCCAAACACAGATACGCAGTATTTT. Its protein product is CASRGGPNTDTQYF. The chain has TRBV19 and TRBJ2-3; 8 nucleotides agree with TRBD2. Germline V gene lookup returns CDR1 LNHDA and CDR2 SQIVND (reference sequence). This CDR3 comprises 14 residues. The V segment lost 8 bases and the J segment 2 bases; nucleotides outside the gene matches: 6. The full variable domain, its missing parts supplied by reference TRBV19 and TRBJ2-3, is DGGITQSPKYLFRKEGQNVTLSCEQNLNHDAMYWYRQDPGQGLRLIYYSQIVNDFQKGDIAEGYSVSREKKESFPLTVTSAQKNPTAFYLCASRGGPNTDTQYFGPGTRLTVL.

V gene TRBV28 combines with J gene TRBJ2-1; 7 nucleotides match TRBD1. V dropped 5 bases and J dropped 11; count of bases not matched to a gene: 6. CDR1 is MDHEN and CDR2 is SYDVKM in the germline V gene. CDR3 length: 12 residues. The CDR3 spells CASSPRDRQQFF. In DNA, the CDR3 is TGTGCCAGCAGTCCCCGGGACAGACAGCAGTTCTTC.